Each of the 9 T cell receptor beta chains below was sequenced from the same sample in a study of T cell clonality in common variable immunodeficiency. Data came from immunoSEQ multiplex PCR; TCRdb stores just in-frame clones and leaves some out. The sample holds 35,000 to 45,000 clones, and no clone turns up only once. Sequenced input: peripheral blood mononuclear cells. All receptors come from a person between 18 and 70 years old in good health.

Points on this clone: The read stops 3 residues short of the end of the CDR3; the missing end is completed from the germline J gene. J is TRBJ2-2 and V is TRBV7-9, with D maybe TRBD1 (6 bases). The CDR3 spans 15 residues. The V gene's germline CDR1 is SEHNR and CDR2 FQNEAQ (reference sequence). The sequenced CDR3 bases are TGTGCCAGCAGCTGGGACACCATCCTAGGTTCACCG. It yields the protein CASSWDTILGSP. The CDR3 in its entirety is CASSWDTILGSPLFF.

This clone has at least ten counts. The CDR3 DNA, read in part, is TGTGCCAGCAGCTCCCGGGTAGATACG. Protein product: CASSSRVDT. The entire CDR3 protein is CASSSRVDTQYF. This rearrangement joins TRBV13 to TRBJ2-3; D gene unclear. The sequence runs out 3 residues before the end of the CDR3; the remainder is reconstructed from the germline J gene. Trimming shortened V by 4 bases and J by 5 bases, and 7 bases separated the two germline ends. Germline V gene lookup returns CDR1 PRHDT and CDR2 FYEKMQ (reference sequence). The CDR3 totals 12 residues.

This clone was detected many times. The read finishes 3 residues shy of the CDR3 end, and the germline J gene is used to complete it. V usage is TRBV5-1 and J usage is TRBJ1-1; maybe TRBD1 (5 bases). V was shortened by 2 bases and J by 3 bases, with 8 bases between the two germline ends. The V gene's germline CDR1 is SGHRS and CDR2 YFSETQ. CDR3 size: 13 residues. The CDR3 loop reads CASSFSGDTEAFF. CDR3 DNA (partial): TGCGCCAGCAGCTTTTCGGGGGACACTGAA. The variable domain in full, completed from reference TRBV5-1 and TRBJ1-1, reads KAGVTQTPRYLIKTRGQQVTLSCSPISGHRSVSWYQQTPGQGLQFLFEYFSETQRNKGNFPGRFSGRQFSNSRSEMNVSTLELGDSALYLCASSFSGDTEAFFGQGTRLTVV.

At least ten counts were recorded for this clone. The read ends 3 residues early relative to the CDR3; the germline J gene fills the gap. The chain combines TRBV30 with TRBJ2-7; 7 bases are shared with TRBD1. This CDR3 region has 12 residues. The trim removed 5 bases at V and 3 bases at J, leaving 4 bases unmatched. Germline values: CDR1 GTSNPN, CDR2 SVGIG (reference sequence). CDR3 DNA (partial): TGTGCCTGGGGGACAGCCAACTACGAG. Residues: CAWGTANYE. The whole CDR3 reads CAWGTANYEQYF. Full variable domain (outside the CDR3, taken from reference TRBV30 and TRBJ2-7): SQTIHQWPATLVQPVGSPLSLECTVEGTSNPNLYWYRQAAGRGLQLLFYSVGIGQISSEVPQNLSASRPQDRQFILSSKKLLLSDSGFYLCAWGTANYEQYFGPGTRLTVT.

A note on this clone: The read is 3 residues too short to cover the CDR3 end, so that end is filled in from the germline J gene. V gene TRBV30 combines with J gene TRBJ1-1; 9 bases map to TRBD1. The CDR3 has 13 amino acids. Germline V gene data show CDR1 as GTSNPN and CDR2 as SVGIG (reference sequence). The CDR3 reads CASTGTGRTEAFF. The sequenced CDR3 bases are TGTGCTTCTACCGGGACAGGGCGTACTGAA.

In its sample, this clone was seen a few times. The CDR3 is cut off 3 residues early in the read; its end comes from the germline J gene. J is TRBJ1-1 and V is TRBV30; D remains ambiguous. Germline V CDR1 and CDR2: GTSNPN, SVGIG (reference sequence). There are 12 residues in the CDR3. Trimming stripped 1 base from V and 7 bases from J, with 10 bases between. The chain's CDR3 is CAWSGPSIEAFF. The part of the CDR3 DNA that was read is TGTGCCTGGAGTGGGCCCAGTATTGAA.

To note about this clone: Coverage ceases 3 residues before the CDR3 finishes, and the germline J gene fills in the end. J is TRBJ1-2 and V is TRBV19; 7 positions match TRBD1. The CDR3 contains 13 residues. The V gene's germline CDR1 is LNHDA and CDR2 SQIVND (reference sequence). CDR3 bases read: TGTGCCAGTAGCCCAGGGGGTTTCTACGAC. Protein sequence: CASSPGGFYD. The CDR3 reads in full as CASSPGGFYDYTF.

This clone was seen many times. This clone may be a read error of a much larger clone one base away. The read ends 3 residues early relative to the CDR3; the germline J gene fills the gap. The chain has TRBV20-1 and TRBJ2-2; TRBD1 might be the D (5 bases). Germline V gene data show CDR1 as DFQATT and CDR2 as SNEGSKA (reference sequence). The CDR3 covers 12 residues. CDR3 DNA (partial): TGCAGTGCTGTATCTGGGGCCAACGTG. Translation gives CSAVSGANV. The CDR3 reads in full as CSAVSGANVLFF.

This clone has more than one count but fewer than ten. The read terminates 3 residues ahead of where the CDR3 ends, so the germline J gene completes it. The chain recombines TRBV11-1 with TRBJ1-2; D not resolved. The CDR3 runs to 13 residues. Germline values: CDR1 SGHAT, CDR2 FQDESV (reference sequence). The ends were cut back, 2 bases at V and 4 bases at J, with 8 bases in the middle. The DNA read from the CDR3 is TGTGCCAGCAGCTTACCAACAGCCTATGGC. Protein product: CASSLPTAYG. The whole CDR3 sequence reads CASSLPTAYGYTF.